This TCR beta chain stems from a study of CD8+CD57+ T cells in acquired aplastic anemia. CDR3 length: 13 amino acids. The germline gives CDR1 SGHTA, CDR2 FQGNSA. Trimming removed 5 bases at V and 0 bases at J, with 7 bases between. On this clonotype itself: Its matching antigen is unknown.

Whole-study results and caveats: Patients and controls had CD8+ Simpson's diversity values that were not significantly distinct.

Profiling of TCR beta VDJ combinations and CDR3 sequences used genomic DNA as template. Via MiXCR, TCRdb re-called the reads, giving one row per CDR3 protein. Of a few hundred thousand distinct CDR3 sequences in the sample, roughly 59% were seen once. Sequencing was done on patients that had shown CD8+CD57+ cell expansion by flow cytometry. The patients all had a severe acquired aplastic anemia diagnosis. The origin of this receptor is a human donor with aplastic anemia. The sample consisted of sorted CD4+, CD8+, or CD8+CD57+ T cells (not recorded which) from PBMCs. The chain couples TRBV7-2 to TRBJ2-5; the D gene is possibly TRBD1 (6 bases). The CDR3, as DNA: TGTGCCAGCAGCCAGGGGAACCAAGAGACCCAGTACTTC. It specifies CASSQGNQETQYF.